This is a list of T cell receptor beta chains from one sample in a study of metastatic and nonmetastatic thyroid tumors. TCRdb re-called the PCR reads through MiXCR. The repertoire consists of roughly 90,000 clones, with 14% to 15% occurring once and the leading ten covering roughly 4%. Sequenced material: blood. These receptors were collected from a female donor with papillary thyroid cancer or a benign thyroid nodule (not recorded which). Some clones in this sample may be carry-over from other donors' samples. The CDR3 runs from the conserved cysteine through the conserved F or W. D genes are given only for firm matches. Not every row has a clone size; where given, it reads once, few, many or a size class.

V: TRBV28; J: TRBJ2-3; size: many; D: .; DNA: TGTGCCACCTTTCCGGGGCCAGGGAGCACAGATACGCAGTATTTT; CDR3: CATFPGPGSTDTQYF
V: TRBV2; J: TRBJ2-2; size: many; D: .; DNA: TGTGCCAGCAGGAGGTCGGACGCCGGGGAGCTGTTTTTT; CDR3: CASRRSDAGELFF
V: TRBV28; J: TRBJ1-2; size: many; D: .; DNA: TGTGCCAGCAGTAGGGACCCAGGGGCATATGGCTACACCTTC; CDR3: CASSRDPGAYGYTF
V: TRBV19; J: TRBJ1-1; size: .; D: TRBD1; DNA: TGTGCCAGTAGCGACCCGGGACAGTCTTGCACTGAAGCTTTCTTT; CDR3: CASSDPGQSCTEAFF
V: TRBV10-3; J: TRBJ2-3; size: many; D: .; DNA: TGTGCCATCAAGCCCCAACCTAGCGCAGATACGCAGTATTTT; CDR3: CAIKPQPSADTQYF
V: TRBV5-1; J: TRBJ2-1; size: many; D: .; DNA: TGCGCCAGCAGCTTGGCCGGATACAACTACAATGAGCAGTTCTTC; CDR3: CASSLAGYNYNEQFF
V: TRBV19; J: TRBJ1-6; size: many; D: .; DNA: TGTGCCAGTAGTGCGCCTCCTGGCTCCTATAATTCACCCCTCCACTTT; CDR3: CASSAPPGSYNSPLHF
V: TRBV25-1; J: TRBJ1-5; size: many; D: .; DNA: TGTGCCAGCAGTAAAACGGGGATGCCAAATCAGCCCCAGCATTTT; CDR3: CASSKTGMPNQPQHF
V: TRBV18; J: TRBJ2-1; size: many; D: TRBD2; DNA: TGTGCCAGCTCACCGAAGGGAGGGGAATACAATGAGCAGTTCTTC; CDR3: CASSPKGGEYNEQFF
V: TRBV4-1; J: TRBJ2-1; size: many; D: .; DNA: TGCGCCAGCAGCCAAGAATACTACCCCCGGGTCTACAATGAGCAGTTCTTC; CDR3: CASSQEYYPRVYNEQFF
V: TRBV6-2/TRBV6-3; J: TRBJ1-1; size: many; D: TRBD1; DNA: TGTGCCAGCACGACAGCCCCAGGGGGTGAAGCTTTCTTT; CDR3: CASTTAPGGEAFF
V: TRBV18; J: TRBJ2-5; size: many; D: .; DNA: TGTGCCAGCTCACCACCGACAAGAGAGACCCAGTACTTC; CDR3: CASSPPTRETQYF
V: TRBV6-1; J: TRBJ2-7; size: .; D: .; DNA: TGTGCCAGCAGTCCGGGACTTGCAGCCTACGAGCAGTACTTC; CDR3: CASSPGLAAYEQYF
V: TRBV7-3; J: TRBJ2-7; size: many; D: TRBD2; DNA: TGTGCCAGCAGCCTCTCTAGCGGGGCGAACCACGAGCAGTACTTC; CDR3: CASSLSSGANHEQYF
V: TRBV6-1; J: TRBJ1-6; size: few; D: TRBD1; DNA: TGTGCCAGCAGGACGGGACAGAATTCACCCCTCCACTTT; CDR3: CASRTGQNSPLHF
V: TRBV28; J: TRBJ1-5; size: few; D: .; DNA: TGTGCCAGATGGGGGCCCGGAGGGGGTAGCAATCAGCCACAGCATTTT; CDR3: CARWGPGGGSNQPQHF
V: TRBV6-2/TRBV6-3; J: TRBJ1-5; size: many; D: .; DNA: TGTGCCAGCAGTTCCTTTTATAGCAATCAGCCCCAGCATTTT; CDR3: CASSSFYSNQPQHF
V: TRBV30; J: TRBJ2-1; size: many; D: .; DNA: TGTGCCTGGAGTGTCAAGTCGGGCCTAGACCCCTACAATGAGCAGTTCTTC; CDR3: CAWSVKSGLDPYNEQFF
V: TRBV7-3; J: TRBJ2-1; size: .; D: .; DNA: TGTGCCAGCAGATTACAGGGTTGGGTAGGCGATGAGCAGTTCTTC; CDR3: CASRLQGWVGDEQFF
V: TRBV30; J: TRBJ1-2; size: many; D: .; DNA: TGTGCCTGGAGTGTTCAGGGAACCTATGGCTACACCTTC; CDR3: CAWSVQGTYGYTF
V: TRBV12-3/TRBV12-4; J: TRBJ2-2; size: many; D: .; DNA: TGTGCCAGCAGTTTAGATGCAGGGACGAACACCGGGGAGCTGTTTTTT; CDR3: CASSLDAGTNTGELFF
V: TRBV7-2; J: TRBJ1-5; size: many; D: .; DNA: TGTGCCAGCAGCTTCAATCAGCCCCAGCATTTT; CDR3: CASSFNQPQHF
V: TRBV7-8; J: TRBJ2-6; size: many; D: .; DNA: TGTGCCAGCAGCCGCGTCGGGCTATCTTTCTCTGGGGCCAACGTCCTGACTTTC; CDR3: CASSRVGLSFSGANVLTF
V: TRBV28; J: TRBJ1-6; size: .; D: .; DNA: TGTGCCAGCAGCCCGGTTGGCTTTGCAGTGTGGGATTCACCCCTCCACTTT; CDR3: CASSPVGFAVWDSPLHF
V: TRBV27; J: TRBJ1-5; size: few; D: .; DNA: TGTGCCAGCAGTAAGCTCGGGGGAAACAATCAGCCCCAGCATTTT; CDR3: CASSKLGGNNQPQHF
V: TRBV27; J: TRBJ2-7; size: few; D: TRBD2; DNA: TGTGCCAGCAGTACGACGGGGGGGATTAACGAGCAGTACTTC; CDR3: CASSTTGGINEQYF
V: TRBV7-3; J: TRBJ1-1; size: many; D: .; DNA: TGTGCCAGCCGCCAAGGGACTGAAGCTTTCTTT; CDR3: CASRQGTEAFF
V: TRBV20-1; J: TRBJ1-2; size: many; D: .; DNA: TGCAGTGGTATCATCCCTTCGAATTTTGGGGGAGGAGGTGGCTACACCTTC; CDR3: CSGIIPSNFGGGGGYTF
V: TRBV10-1; J: TRBJ2-3; size: many; D: TRBD2; DNA: TGCGCCAGCAGCTCTAGCGGGGGGTTGAAAGATACGCAGTATTTT; CDR3: CASSSSGGLKDTQYF
V: TRBV28; J: TRBJ2-7; size: many; D: .; DNA: TGTGCCAGTCAGAAGGGATACGAGCAGTACTTC; CDR3: CASQKGYEQYF
V: TRBV4-1; J: TRBJ2-7; size: many; D: .; DNA: TGCGCCAGCAGCCAGGTCGGGGGCTACGAGCAGTACTTC; CDR3: CASSQVGGYEQYF
V: TRBV9; J: TRBJ2-5; size: many; D: TRBD1; DNA: TGTGCCAGCAGCGCTGGACAGGGCGAGACCCAGTACTTC; CDR3: CASSAGQGETQYF
V: TRBV6-1; J: TRBJ2-2; size: many; D: .; DNA: TGTGCCAGCAGTACCCGACAGGCCGGGGAGCTGTTTTTT; CDR3: CASSTRQAGELFF
V: TRBV28; J: TRBJ2-5; size: many; D: .; DNA: TGTGCCAGCAGTTTGAGCGGAGTGGAGACCCAGTACTTC; CDR3: CASSLSGVETQYF
V: TRBV27; J: TRBJ2-5; size: many; D: .; DNA: TGTGCCAGCAGTATCGCCCGGGGCGTTAAGACCCAGTACTTC; CDR3: CASSIARGVKTQYF
V: TRBV30; J: TRBJ1-3; size: many; D: .; DNA: TGTGCCTGGAGTGTCAAGGGAAACACCATATATTTT; CDR3: CAWSVKGNTIYF
V: TRBV9; J: TRBJ2-7; size: many; D: .; DNA: TGTGCCAGCAGCCCCGGGGGAGGCGAGCAGTACTTC; CDR3: CASSPGGGEQYF
V: TRBV2; J: TRBJ1-1; size: many; D: .; DNA: TGTGCCAGCAGGGGCGGGGTGAACACTGAAGCTTTCTTT; CDR3: CASRGGVNTEAFF
V: TRBV6-1; J: TRBJ1-4; size: many; D: .; DNA: TGTGCCAGCAATCAGCCTTCGACCAGGGAAAAACTGTTTTTT; CDR3: CASNQPSTREKLFF
V: TRBV11-2; J: TRBJ2-2; size: many; D: .; DNA: TGTGCCAGCAGCTCCAGTCGAAGGGTTCCGAACACCGGGGAGCTGTTTTTT; CDR3: CASSSSRRVPNTGELFF
V: TRBV4-2; J: TRBJ2-2; size: many; D: TRBD1; DNA: TGTGCCAGCAGCTCCGGGACAGTGAACACCGGGGAGCTGTTTTTT; CDR3: CASSSGTVNTGELFF
V: TRBV3-1; J: TRBJ2-5; size: .; D: .; DNA: TGTGCCAGCAGCCCGCCACGGCACCCGGAGACGGAGACCCAGTACTTC; CDR3: CASSPPRHPETETQYF
V: TRBV6-1; J: TRBJ1-3; size: few; D: .; DNA: TGTGCCAGCAGTGAATCTCCCTCCTCTGGAAACACCATATATTTT; CDR3: CASSESPSSGNTIYF
V: TRBV20-1; J: TRBJ2-3; size: many; D: TRBD2; DNA: TGCAGTGCTGGCTCCGGGACTAGCGGGGGGGCCGGTACAGATACGCAGTATTTT; CDR3: CSAGSGTSGGAGTDTQYF
V: TRBV29-1; J: TRBJ2-1; size: many; D: .; DNA: TGCAGCGTCGAAAGTGCTGTTAGCCATGAGCAGTTCTTC; CDR3: CSVESAVSHEQFF